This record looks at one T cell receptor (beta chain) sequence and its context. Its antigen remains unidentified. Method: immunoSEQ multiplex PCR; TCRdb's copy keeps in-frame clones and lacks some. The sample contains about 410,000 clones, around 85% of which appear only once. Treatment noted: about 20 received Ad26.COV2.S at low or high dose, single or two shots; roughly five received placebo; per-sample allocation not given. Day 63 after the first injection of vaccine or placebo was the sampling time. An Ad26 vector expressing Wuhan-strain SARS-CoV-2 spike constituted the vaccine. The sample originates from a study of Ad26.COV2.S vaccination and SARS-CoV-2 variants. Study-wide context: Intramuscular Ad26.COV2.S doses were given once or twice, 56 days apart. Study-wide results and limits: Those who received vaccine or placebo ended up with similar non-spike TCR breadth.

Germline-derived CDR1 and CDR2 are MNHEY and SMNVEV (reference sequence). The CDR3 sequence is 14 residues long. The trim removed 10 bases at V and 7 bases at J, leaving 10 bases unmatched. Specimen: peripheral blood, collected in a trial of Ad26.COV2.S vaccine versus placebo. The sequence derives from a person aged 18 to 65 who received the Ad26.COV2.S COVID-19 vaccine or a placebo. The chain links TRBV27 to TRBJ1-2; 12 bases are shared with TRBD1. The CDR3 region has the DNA TGTGCCACCATGAGGGGACAGGGGGCGCGTGGCTACACCTTC. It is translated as CATMRGQGARGYTF.